This T cell receptor (beta chain) stems from a study of cytomegalovirus exposure and HLA in healthy donors. Vbeta (60) and Jbeta (13) primers were used in the PCR. TCRdb's copy holds only in-frame clones and misses some; the assay was immunoSEQ multiplex PCR. Of about 140,000 clones listed, around 80% are singletons. A remark on this clone: As yet, its antigen is unknown.

Study-wide results and limits: Across HLA loci, a later analysis found differing TCR association rates, with DRB1 most and HLA-C fewest. Analysis was performed later, and it showed HLA-associated TCR beta chains to be more clonally expanded than equally common others. An apparent linkage of common viral pathogens to several of the most significant clusters emerged in a later analysis. Later analysis suggested most CMV-associated TCR beta chains were HLA-restricted.

Germline CDR1 reads SQVTM; CDR2 reads ANQGSEA. Deletions cut 1 base from V and 7 bases from J, with 13 bases between. The CDR3 loop spans 14 amino acids. This sequence was found in a female donor in good health and CMV-seronegative. Sequenced material: PBMCs. The chain has TRBV29-1 and TRBJ1-4; tentative D call: TRBD1 (6 bases). The CDR3 is CSVEGVAGVEKLFF. CDR3 nucleotides: TGCAGCGTTGAAGGGGTGGCAGGGGTTGAAAAACTGTTTTTT.